These 7 T cell receptor beta chains were sequenced from one sample in a study of blood T cells in healthy people across ages. Primed by a sample-barcoded 5' primer and a J-beta primer mix, a second PCR proceeded for about 6 to 11 cycles. TCRdb itself ran the 5' RACE reads through MiXCR, one entry per CDR3 protein. The table shows 600,000 or so distinct CDR3 sequences, with about 30% occurring only once. Sequenced input: blood. The receptor set was obtained from a woman aged 80 or over in good health.

The gene calls are TRBV5-1 and TRBJ2-5; no reliable D call. CDR1 and CDR2 (germline): SGHRS, YFSETQ. The CDR3 covers 14 residues. V was cut by 6 bases and J by 0 bases, with 12 bases left in between. CDR3 residues: CASTSQPDQETQYF. The CDR3, as DNA: TGCGCCAGCACAAGTCAGCCGGACCAAGAGACCCAGTACTTC.

The sample holds many counts of this clonotype. The chain combines TRBV5-6 with TRBJ2-1; D unclear. This CDR3 comprises 11 residues. Between the trimmed V and J ends, which lost 4 bases and 7 bases, there was a span of 6 bases. Germline values: CDR1 SGHDT, CDR2 YYEEEE. This CDR3 reads CASSTQNEQFF. DNA for the CDR3: TGTGCCAGCAGCACTCAGAATGAGCAGTTCTTC.

In its sample, this clonotype was seen many times. The V call is TRBV5-1, the J call TRBJ2-5, with 10 bases that match TRBD1. Germline assignment: CDR1 SGHRS and CDR2 YFSETQ. Unmatched junction bases numbered 7, after V lost 4 bases and J lost 4 bases. This CDR3 region has 15 residues. The CDR3 loop reads CASSLGQGSGETQYF. As DNA, the CDR3 is TGCGCCAGCAGCCTGGGACAGGGGTCAGGAGAGACCCAGTACTTC.

This clonotype came up a few times. A read error is possible here, since a much larger clone lies one base away. The rearrangement links TRBV18 to TRBJ2-3, with 10 bases aligning to TRBD1. The CDR3 has 17 amino acids. CDR1 KGHSH and CDR2 LQKENI come from the germline V gene. With 5 bases clipped from V and 3 bases from J, the junction kept 11 bases outside the gene matches. The CDR3 bases are TGTGCCAGCTCATCAAAGGGGCCGGGACAGGGGACAGATACGCAGTATTTT. Translated: CASSSKGPGQGTDTQYF.

About this clonotype: A much larger clone is a single base away; this may be a read error. The V and J genes are TRBV20-1 and TRBJ1-1; TRBD1 matches 9 bases. Germline V gene lookup returns CDR1 DFQATT and CDR2 SNEGSKA (reference sequence). V was clipped by 5 bases and J by 4 bases; unmatched bases: 5. This CDR3 has 13 residues. CDR3 amino acids: CSACDRGSTEAFF. CDR3 sequence (DNA): TGCAGTGCTTGCGACAGGGGGAGCACTGAAGCTTTCTTT.

The chain links TRBV4-2 to TRBJ2-1; 8 bases match TRBD1. The CDR3 has 15 amino acids. Germline CDR1 LGHNA, CDR2 YNFKEQ. The V gene end was trimmed by 2 bases and the J gene end by 9 bases; junction bases not matched to a gene: 9. The DNA for the CDR3 is TGTGCCAGCAGCCAAATGGCGACAGGGGTAGGTGAGCAGTTCTTC. Residues: CASSQMATGVGEQFF.

This clonotype has at least ten counts. This chain joins TRBV2 and TRBJ2-7, with a weak D call TRBD2 (6 bases). Trimming took off 1 base at V and 0 bases at J, with 10 bases between the two ends. The CDR3 spans 15 residues. Germline V gene data show CDR1 as SNHLY and CDR2 as FYNNEI. CDR3 region: CASSEGRGSSYEQYF. CDR3 nucleotides: TGTGCCAGCAGTGAAGGACGGGGGAGCTCCTACGAGCAGTACTTC.